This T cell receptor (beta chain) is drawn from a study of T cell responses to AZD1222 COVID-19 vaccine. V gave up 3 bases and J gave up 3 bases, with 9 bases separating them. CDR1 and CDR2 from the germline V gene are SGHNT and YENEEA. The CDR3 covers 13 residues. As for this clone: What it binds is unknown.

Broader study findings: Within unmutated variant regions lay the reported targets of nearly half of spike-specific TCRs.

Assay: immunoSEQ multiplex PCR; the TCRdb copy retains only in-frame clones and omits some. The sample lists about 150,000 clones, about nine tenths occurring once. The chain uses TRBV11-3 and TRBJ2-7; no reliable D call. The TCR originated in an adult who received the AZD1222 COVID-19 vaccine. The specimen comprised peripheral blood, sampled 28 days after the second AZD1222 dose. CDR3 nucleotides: TGTGCCAGCAGCTTCGGGTGGGACTACGAGCAGTACTTC. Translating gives CASSFGWDYEQYF.